This T cell receptor beta chain came from a study of CD8+ T cells in alopecia areata. Overall study context: Those treated were given oral tofacitinib at 5 to 10 mg twice daily.

A word on this clone: The sample contains more than one DNA sequence encoding this CDR3.

With 3 bases removed from V and 5 bases from J, the gap between germline ends came to 7 bases. Per the germline V gene, CDR1 is GTSNPN and CDR2 is SVGIG (reference sequence). The CDR3 consists of 11 residues. The treatment here: oral pan-JAK inhibitor, 5-10 mg twice daily. Following extraction, RNA underwent reverse transcription to cDNA, which served as the sequencing template. Libraries were prepared by immunoSEQ multiplex PCR; TCRdb keeps only in-frame clonotypes and omits some of them. This table holds roughly 190,000 clones, around 56% found once. This chain connects TRBV30 to TRBJ2-5; D ambiguous. The clonotype comes from a human donor with alopecia areata. Sequencing used CD4+ T cells sorted from blood, obtained at week 4, from a patient treated with tofacitinib. The CDR3 nucleotides are TGTGCCTGGAGCCCGAGGGAGACCCAGTACTTC. Translation gives CAWSPRETQYF. Together with reference TRBV30 and TRBJ2-5, the CDR3 gives the full variable domain: SQTIHQWPATLVQPVGSPLSLECTVEGTSNPNLYWYRQAAGRGLQLLFYSVGIGQISSEVPQNLSASRPQDRQFILSSKKLLLSDSGFYLCAWSPRETQYFGPGTRLLVL.